This T cell receptor (beta chain) was captured in a study of a mutant IDH1 vaccine in newly diagnosed glioma. Details on this clone: The antigen is not known.

Time point here: week 5, during vaccination. What each vaccine dose contained was 300 ug of mutant IDH1 20-mer peptide, accompanied by topical imiquimod. Generated by immunoSEQ multiplex PCR, the TCRdb table keeps only in-frame clones and is missing some. The repertoire holds roughly 40,000 clones, with 91% as singletons. Germline V gene sequence: CDR1 MNHEY, CDR2 SMNVEV (reference sequence). V lost 6 bases to trimming and J lost 7 bases, with 16 bases between them. This CDR3 comprises 15 residues. V gene TRBV27 combines with J gene TRBJ1-6; weak D call: TRBD1 (6 bases). This receptor was taken from a man aged 50-60 years with glioma. Sequenced here: PBMCs, sampled from a glioma patient whose treatment included an IDH1 peptide vaccine. The DNA for the CDR3 is TGTGCCAGCAGCAGGGGACGGGAACGGAATTCACCCCTCCACTTT. It specifies CASSRGRERNSPLHF.